This TCR beta chain was retrieved from a study of regulatory T cells in long-lasting Graves disease. Time point reported: newly diagnosed GD, antithyroid drugs for less than 3 months. Making the TCR library involved RNA that had been extracted from PBMCs. Graves' disease diagnosis followed American Thyroid Association guidelines. CDR3 length equals 15 residues. Germline values: CDR1 SGHTA, CDR2 FQGNSA. V was clipped by 1 base and J by 2 bases, with 9 bases between them. Investigators prepared the TCR beta libraries by applying iRepertoire HTBI primers and Arm-PCR of CDR3 regions. TCRdb processed the multiplex PCR reads anew with MiXCR; each CDR3 protein has one entry. The sample lists hundreds of thousands of distinct CDR3 sequences; roughly a sixth were seen once. Another study also made use of these data, one on T cells in Graves' hyperthyroidism and ophthalmopathy. This second report adds: Ophthalmopathy could be told apart from stable hyperthyroidism with a 13 V-J model.

This rearrangement joins TRBV7-2 to TRBJ2-1; possible D gene TRBD1, 6 bases. The sequencing here drew on peripheral blood mononuclear cells (PBMCs), taken at new diagnosis, from a patient treated with antithyroid drugs. The receptor was isolated from a woman aged 40 to 65 with Graves disease. This chain's CDR3 is CASSLDDRTYNEQFF. In nucleotides, the CDR3 is TGTGCCAGCAGCTTAGACGACAGGACCTACAATGAGCAGTTCTTC.